This TCR beta chain was identified during a study of control samples from healthy donors and cancer patients. V dropped 7 bases and J dropped 11 bases, with 14 bases sitting between them. CDR3 length: 12 residues. The germline gives CDR1 MDHEN, CDR2 SYDVKM. The assay was immunoSEQ multiplex PCR, and TCRdb's table has in-frame clones only and misses some. The sample lists about 120,000 clones; 87% were seen once. Source material: blood. The genes are TRBV28 and TRBJ1-4, with TRBD1 as a possible D gene (6 bases). This clonotype originated in a man aged 30-40 years in good health. CDR3: CASKTGWGKLFF. DNA of the CDR3: TGTGCCAGCAAGACAGGCTGGGGGAAACTGTTTTTT. The full variable domain, in which reference TRBV28 and TRBJ1-4 provide the parts outside the CDR3, is DVKVTQSSRYLVKRTGEKVFLECVQDMDHENMFWYRQDPGLGLRLIYFSYDVKMKEKGDIPEGYSVSREKKERFSLILESASTNQTSMYLCASKTGWGKLFFGSGTQLSVL.